Listed below are T cell receptor beta chains from one sample, sequenced in a study of blood T cell repertoires in COVID-19. Sequencing was performed with immunoSEQ multiplex PCR; in TCRdb, only in-frame clones are kept and a portion is missing. The table has some 340,000 clones, approximately 82% seen once. The source material was peripheral blood. Source of these receptors: a young man with active or convalescent COVID-19. The CDR3 runs from the conserved cysteine through the conserved F or W. A D gene is named only where the DNA matches it firmly. Clone size is given for some rows only: seen once, a few or many times, or a class if the clone is expanded.

V gene,clone size,D gene,J gene,CDR3 protein,CDR3 DNA
TRBV6-6,.,.,TRBJ1-5,CASNRGLGNQPQHF,TGTGCCAGCAATAGAGGATTGGGTAATCAGCCCCAGCATTTT
TRBV19,.,TRBD1,TRBJ1-2,CASSSLRTGTGKVYGYTF,TGTGCCAGTAGTTCCCTCCGCACCGGGACAGGGAAGGTCTATGGCTACACCTTC
TRBV14,.,.,TRBJ1-1,CASSRDMNTEAFF,TGTGCCAGCAGTAGGGACATGAACACTGAAGCTTTCTTT
TRBV30,.,.,TRBJ1-1,CAWSVPIGVATEAFF,TGTGCCTGGAGTGTACCCATCGGGGTGGCCACTGAAGCTTTCTTT
TRBV11-2,.,.,TRBJ2-2,CASSLVESVTGELFF,TGTGCCAGCAGCTTAGTGGAGAGCGTCACCGGGGAGCTGTTTTTT
TRBV6-2/TRBV6-3,.,TRBD1,TRBJ1-2,CASSYSGTDHYGYTF,TGTGCCAGCAGTTACTCCGGGACAGATCACTATGGCTACACCTTC
TRBV28,.,.,TRBJ1-6,CASSSRGANSPLHF,TGTGCCAGCAGTTCAAGGGGCGCTAATTCACCCCTCCACTTT
TRBV5-1,.,TRBD2,TRBJ2-3,CASSLPGGLATDTQYF,TGCGCCAGCAGCTTGCCGGGAGGCCTTGCTACAGATACGCAGTATTTT
TRBV10-3,once,.,TRBJ1-1,CAIAPGGGMNTEAFF,TGTGCCATCGCCCCCGGGGGAGGCATGAACACTGAAGCTTTCTTT
TRBV28,.,TRBD2,TRBJ2-3,CASSPGLAGGTDTQYF,TGTGCCAGCAGTCCGGGACTAGCGGGAGGTACAGATACGCAGTATTTT
TRBV14,.,.,TRBJ2-3,CASSQVGGTHTDTQYF,TGTGCCAGCAGCCAAGTCGGAGGAACTCACACAGATACGCAGTATTTT
TRBV18,.,.,TRBJ2-1,CASAISYNEQFF,TGTGCCAGCGCTATCTCTTACAATGAGCAGTTCTTC
TRBV24-1,.,.,TRBJ1-2,CATSDFSGNYGYTF,TGTGCCACCAGTGATTTTTCGGGGAACTATGGCTACACCTTC
TRBV5-3,.,TRBD1,TRBJ1-5,CARSLGKGQGSNQPQHF,TGTGCCAGAAGCTTGGGGAAGGGACAGGGCAGCAATCAGCCCCAGCATTTT
TRBV20-1,.,.,TRBJ1-6,CSATSDSPLHF,TGCAGTGCCACCTCGGATTCACCCCTCCACTTT
TRBV11-3,.,TRBD2,TRBJ2-1,CASSLSGGAKSEQFF,TGTGCCAGCAGCTTAAGCGGGGGGGCAAAGAGTGAGCAGTTCTTC
TRBV4-1,.,.,TRBJ2-1,CASSQMGGSYNEQFF,TGCGCCAGCAGCCAAATGGGGGGTTCCTACAATGAGCAGTTCTTC
TRBV24-1,.,.,TRBJ1-5,CATSDYGGPNQPQHF,TGTGCCACCAGTGATTACGGGGGGCCGAATCAGCCCCAGCATTTT
TRBV4-1,few,.,TRBJ1-6,CASSQDPTGRDGPLHF,TGCGCCAGCAGCCAAGATCCAACAGGGCGAGACGGACCCCTCCACTTT
TRBV11-3,.,.,TRBJ1-1,CASNLRTGDGTEAFF,TGTGCCAGCAACCTCCGGACGGGGGACGGCACTGAAGCTTTCTTT
TRBV6-1,.,.,TRBJ1-2,CASSDAGGANYGYTF,TGTGCCAGCAGCGACGCGGGGGGGGCTAACTATGGCTACACCTTC
TRBV13,few,.,TRBJ1-1,CASSHSPRETEAFF,TGTGCCAGCAGCCACTCCCCCCGAGAGACTGAAGCTTTCTTT
TRBV7-9,.,.,TRBJ1-1,CASSFRGVTTEAFF,TGTGCCAGCAGCTTCCGTGGAGTTACCACTGAAGCTTTCTTT
TRBV5-1,.,TRBD1,TRBJ1-5,CASSLGQGAHQPQHF,TGCGCCAGCAGCTTGGGGCAGGGGGCCCACCAGCCCCAGCATTTT
TRBV27,.,TRBD1,TRBJ1-1,CASNTGGNTEAFF,TGTGCCAGCAATACAGGGGGAAACACTGAAGCTTTCTTT
TRBV30,.,TRBD2,TRBJ2-3,CAWSLNSGVTDTQYF,TGTGCCTGGAGTTTGAATAGCGGGGTCACAGATACGCAGTATTTT
TRBV7-2,.,TRBD1,TRBJ2-1,CASSYRGRAYNEQFF,TGTGCCAGCAGCTACAGGGGTCGTGCCTACAATGAGCAGTTCTTC
TRBV30,.,TRBD2,TRBJ2-1,CAWRPAGLAGIYEQFF,TGTGCCTGGAGACCCGCGGGACTAGCGGGAATCTATGAGCAGTTCTTC
TRBV2,once,.,TRBJ1-5,CASTRGHPSNQPQHF,TGTGCCAGCACCCGGGGACACCCTAGCAATCAGCCCCAGCATTTT
TRBV20-1,many,TRBD1,TRBJ2-7,CSAGTVYEQYF,TGCAGTGCTGGGACAGTTTACGAGCAGTACTTC
TRBV25-1,.,TRBD1,TRBJ2-7,CASTPGQGRYEQYF,TGTGCCAGCACCCCGGGACAGGGGCGTTACGAGCAGTACTTC
TRBV3-1/TRBV3-2,.,TRBD2,TRBJ2-5,CASSGTGTSGSGEETQYF,TGTGCCAGCAGCGGGACCGGGACTAGCGGGAGTGGGGAAGAGACCCAGTACTTC
TRBV4-3,.,.,TRBJ1-5,CASSRTVDGNQPQHF,TGCGCCAGCAGCCGGACAGTAGACGGCAATCAGCCCCAGCATTTT
TRBV9,once,TRBD1,TRBJ1-3,CASSVAPGDRDRLSGNTIYF,TGTGCCAGCAGCGTAGCACCCGGCGACAGGGACCGTCTCAGTGGAAACACCATATATTTT
TRBV28,.,.,TRBJ2-2,CASSSGLPSTGELFF,TGTGCCAGCAGTTCGGGACTCCCGTCGACCGGGGAGCTGTTTTTT
TRBV6-5,.,TRBD1,TRBJ2-5,CASNRDRGTPETQYF,TGTGCCAGCAACCGGGACAGGGGTACGCCGGAGACCCAGTACTTC
TRBV27,.,.,TRBJ2-1,CASSPPAGRGQFF,TGTGCCAGCAGCCCTCCGGCGGGGCGGGGGCAGTTCTTC
TRBV10-3,once,.,TRBJ1-3,CATGGTGNTIYF,TGTGCAACGGGGGGAACTGGAAACACCATATATTTT
TRBV7-9,.,.,TRBJ2-4,CASSQLTGKNIQYF,TGTGCCAGCAGCCAACTTACAGGGAAAAACATTCAGTACTTC
TRBV27,.,.,TRBJ2-5,CASKPGDKETQYF,TGTGCCAGCAAACCAGGGGATAAAGAGACCCAGTACTTC
TRBV30,once,TRBD1,TRBJ1-4,CAWRRQGIEKLFF,TGTGCCTGGAGGAGACAGGGTATCGAAAAACTGTTTTTT
TRBV12-5,.,.,TRBJ1-5,CASGLSGRYLGQPQHF,TGTGCTAGTGGTTTGTCGGGGAGGTACTTGGGACAGCCCCAGCATTTT
TRBV19,.,.,TRBJ1-2,CASSIVAIGPGGTYGYTF,TGTGCCAGTAGTATAGTGGCTATCGGACCCGGAGGCACCTATGGCTACACCTTC
TRBV4-1,.,.,TRBJ1-2,CASSLTVGNYGYTF,TGCGCCAGCAGCCTGACAGTCGGTAACTATGGCTACACCTTC
TRBV6-2/TRBV6-3,.,.,TRBJ1-5,CASSSLGGQPQHF,TGTGCCAGCAGCAGCCTAGGGGGACAGCCCCAGCATTTT
TRBV6-2/TRBV6-3,once,.,TRBJ2-2,CASSYRRTAGELFF,TGTGCCAGCAGTTACCGACGGACAGCCGGGGAGCTGTTTTTT
TRBV7-2,.,.,TRBJ1-6,CASSLALGGLHF,TGTGCCAGCAGCTTAGCCCTCGGAGGCCTCCACTTT
TRBV28,.,.,TRBJ1-3,CASSSVGNTIYF,TGTGCCAGCAGTTCAGTAGGAAACACCATATATTTT
TRBV6-6,once,.,TRBJ1-5,CASNLPRGVEPQHF,TGTGCCAGCAACCTACCCCGGGGGGTGGAGCCCCAGCATTTT
TRBV5-1,.,.,TRBJ2-2,CASRRDNPSGELFF,TGCGCCAGCAGAAGGGACAACCCGAGCGGGGAGCTGTTTTTT
TRBV12-3/TRBV12-4,.,.,TRBJ1-6,CASSFREHPPLHF,TGTGCCAGCAGTTTTAGGGAGCACCCACCCCTCCACTTT
TRBV18,.,TRBD1,TRBJ1-2,CASSPGQGANGYTF,TGTGCCAGCTCACCAGGACAGGGGGCTAATGGCTACACCTTC